A selection of T cell receptor beta chains follows, all from one sample in a study of prognosis after radiotherapy for stage I lung cancer. Each CDR3 protein is one row after TCRdb ran MiXCR on the multiplex PCR reads. Of about 59,000 distinct CDR3 sequences detected, about 30% appear once; the ten largest clones hold less than 8%. The sequenced sample was PBMCs, obtained before or after stereotactic body radiation therapy (not recorded which). The receptors originated from a donor of 50 years or more with non-small cell lung cancer. Each CDR3 is given with its conserved first and last residue. Fields, in order: J gene, V gene, CDR3 protein.

TRBJ1-5 | TRBV19 | CASSIRVQSSNQPQHF
TRBJ1-5 | TRBV6-1 | CASVTYSNQPQHF
TRBJ2-3 | TRBV5-6 | CASSGGLAGNKFTDTQYF
TRBJ2-3 | TRBV20-1 | CSAHPDTDTQYF
TRBJ1-6 | TRBV6-1 | CASSGHRDRANNSPLHF
TRBJ1-4 | TRBV18 | CASSGQRGEKLFF
TRBJ2-7 | TRBV20-1 | CRPGTGEGEQYF
TRBJ2-1 | TRBV15 | CATTTGRGSYNEQFF
TRBJ2-2 | TRBV5-4 | CASSLDGGAHTGELFF
TRBJ1-1 | TRBV6-5 | CASSYQPLNTEAFF
TRBJ1-2 | TRBV6-2/TRBV6-3 | CASSDPVRHGYTF
TRBJ2-3 | TRBV5-1 | CASRSGGATVFTDTQYF
TRBJ2-2 | TRBV7-9 | CASSLGLAAGELFF
TRBJ2-5 | TRBV2 | CASSALRGGRETQYF
TRBJ2-1 | TRBV5-1 | CASSLDLRGEQFF
TRBJ2-2 | TRBV10-3 | CAISGFDTGELFF
TRBJ1-1 | TRBV5-1 | CASSLAGGARGDTEAFF
TRBJ1-2 | TRBV7-2 | CASSFSSSYGYTF
TRBJ1-2 | TRBV3-1 | CASRETGGGYGYTF
TRBJ2-7 | TRBV6-1 | CAISKTPRADLGEQYF
TRBJ1-2 | TRBV28 | CASRGGQDIYGYTF
TRBJ2-7 | TRBV7-8 | CASSSYRGPAVGVEQYF
TRBJ2-2 | TRBV9 | CASSVGGGGGTGELFF
TRBJ1-1 | TRBV6-1 | CASSRIIRGRVRTEAFF
TRBJ1-2 | TRBV5-1 | CASSLANYGYTF
TRBJ2-2 | TRBV20-1 | CSARVPAGGLNTGELFF
TRBJ2-2 | TRBV3-1 | CASSPTYTGELFF
TRBJ2-1 | TRBV12-3/TRBV12-4 | CASSLGGGALDEQFF
TRBJ2-3 | TRBV5-5 | CASTGGAGLTDTQYF
TRBJ1-5 | TRBV28 | CASRRAGGKHQPQHF
TRBJ2-7 | TRBV4-1 | CASSQAAGRRYEQYF
TRBJ2-3 | TRBV30 | CAWDRGLSTDTQYF
TRBJ2-1 | TRBV5-5 | CASSLGQINEQFF
TRBJ2-3 | TRBV6-1 | CASSLGLTSGGADTQYF
TRBJ2-7 | TRBV20-1 | CSAREIAGGLLPYEQYF
TRBJ1-2 | TRBV5-6 | CASSASGTGGIYGYTF
TRBJ1-4 | TRBV30 | CAWSGQVNEKLFF
TRBJ2-2 | TRBV7-3 | CASSLAGYATGELFF
TRBJ1-2 | TRBV5-5 | CASSFRLGGDGYTF
TRBJ1-1 | TRBV7-3 | CASSLGQGLGTEAFF
TRBJ1-1 | TRBV12-3/TRBV12-4 | CASSGTRGVYTEAFF
TRBJ2-3 | TRBV20-1 | CSATSTSGGSDTQYF
TRBJ1-1 | TRBV4-3 | CASSKYQDYRGNTEAFF
TRBJ2-5 | TRBV18 | CASSLRGQGETQYF
TRBJ2-1 | TRBV6-1 | CASYPRGGYNEQFF
TRBJ1-5 | TRBV28 | CAILQGWGQPQHF
TRBJ1-6 | TRBV12-3/TRBV12-4 | CASSFREGSPLHF
TRBJ1-2 | TRBV5-6 | CASSLQGVDYGYTF
TRBJ1-6 | TRBV6-1 | CASGTARNSPLHF
TRBJ2-3 | TRBV6-2/TRBV6-3 | CASSIQGDTGYTQYF
TRBJ1-2 | TRBV6-5 | CASSYSIEAGAYGYTF